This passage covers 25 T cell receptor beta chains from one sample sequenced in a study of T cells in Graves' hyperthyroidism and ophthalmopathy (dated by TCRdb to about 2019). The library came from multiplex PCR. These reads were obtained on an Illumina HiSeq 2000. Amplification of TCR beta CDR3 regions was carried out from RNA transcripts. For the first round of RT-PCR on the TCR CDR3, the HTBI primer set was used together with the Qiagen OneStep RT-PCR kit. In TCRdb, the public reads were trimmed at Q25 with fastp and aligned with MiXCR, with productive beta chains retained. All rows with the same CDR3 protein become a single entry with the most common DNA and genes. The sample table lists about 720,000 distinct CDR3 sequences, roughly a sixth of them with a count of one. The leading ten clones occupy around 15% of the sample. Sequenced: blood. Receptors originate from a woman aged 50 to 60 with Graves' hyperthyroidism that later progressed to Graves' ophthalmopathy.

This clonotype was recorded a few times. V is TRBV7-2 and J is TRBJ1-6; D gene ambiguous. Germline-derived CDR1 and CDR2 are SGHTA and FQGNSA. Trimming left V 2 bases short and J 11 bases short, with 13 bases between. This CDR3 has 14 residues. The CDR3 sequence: CASSLRTEHPPLHF. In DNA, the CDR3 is TGTGCCAGCAGCTTAAGGACGGAACACCCACCCCTCCACTTT.

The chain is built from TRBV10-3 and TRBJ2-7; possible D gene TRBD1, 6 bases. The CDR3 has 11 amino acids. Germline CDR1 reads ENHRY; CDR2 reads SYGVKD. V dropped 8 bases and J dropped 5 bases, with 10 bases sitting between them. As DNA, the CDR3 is TGTGCCATCGGGAGACAGGACGAGCAGTACTTC. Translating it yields CAIGRQDEQYF.

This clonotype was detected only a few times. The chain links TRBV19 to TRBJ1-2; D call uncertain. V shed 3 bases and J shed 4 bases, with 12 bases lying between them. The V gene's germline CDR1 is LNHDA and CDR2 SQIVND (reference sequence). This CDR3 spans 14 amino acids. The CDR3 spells CASSIQAQFYGYTF. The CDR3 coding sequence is TGTGCCAGTAGTATCCAGGCGCAATTCTATGGCTACACCTTC. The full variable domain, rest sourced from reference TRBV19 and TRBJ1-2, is DGGITQSPKYLFRKEGQNVTLSCEQNLNHDAMYWYRQDPGQGLRLIYYSQIVNDFQKGDIAEGYSVSREKKESFPLTVTSAQKNPTAFYLCASSIQAQFYGYTFGSGTRLTVV.

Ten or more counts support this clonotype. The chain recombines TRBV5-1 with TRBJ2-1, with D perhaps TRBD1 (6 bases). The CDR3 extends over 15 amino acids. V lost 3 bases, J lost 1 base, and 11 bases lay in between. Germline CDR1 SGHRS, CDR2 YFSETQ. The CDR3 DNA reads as TGCGCCAGCAGCTCGAGGACAGATTCCTACAATGAGCAGTTCTTC. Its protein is CASSSRTDSYNEQFF.

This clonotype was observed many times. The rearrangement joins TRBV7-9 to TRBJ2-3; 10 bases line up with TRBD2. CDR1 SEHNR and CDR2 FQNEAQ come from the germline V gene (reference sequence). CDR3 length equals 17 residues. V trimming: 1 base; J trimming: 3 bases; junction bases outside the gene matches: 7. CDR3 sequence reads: CASSLDSTSGETDTQYF. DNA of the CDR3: TGTGCCAGCAGCTTAGATAGCACTAGCGGGGAGACAGATACGCAGTATTTT.

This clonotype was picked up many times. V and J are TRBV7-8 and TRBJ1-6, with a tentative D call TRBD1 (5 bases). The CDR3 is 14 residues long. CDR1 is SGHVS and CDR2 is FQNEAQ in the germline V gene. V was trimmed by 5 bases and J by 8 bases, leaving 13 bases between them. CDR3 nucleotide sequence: TGTGCCAGCAGCAAGTGGGGCCTCCATTCACCCCTCCACTTT. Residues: CASSKWGLHSPLHF.

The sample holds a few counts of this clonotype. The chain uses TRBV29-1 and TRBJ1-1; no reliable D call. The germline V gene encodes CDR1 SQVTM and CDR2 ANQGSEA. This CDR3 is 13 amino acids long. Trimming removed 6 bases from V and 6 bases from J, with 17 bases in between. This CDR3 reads CSVKGLAPPEAFF. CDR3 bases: TGCAGCGTCAAAGGTCTCGCCCCCCCTGAAGCTTTCTTT.

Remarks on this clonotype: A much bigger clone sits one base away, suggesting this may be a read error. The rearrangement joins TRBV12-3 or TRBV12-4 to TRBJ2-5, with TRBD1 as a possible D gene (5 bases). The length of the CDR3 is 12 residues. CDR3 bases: TGTGCCGGCAGCTTGAGCACAGGGACCCAGTACTTC. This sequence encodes CAGSLSTGTQYF.

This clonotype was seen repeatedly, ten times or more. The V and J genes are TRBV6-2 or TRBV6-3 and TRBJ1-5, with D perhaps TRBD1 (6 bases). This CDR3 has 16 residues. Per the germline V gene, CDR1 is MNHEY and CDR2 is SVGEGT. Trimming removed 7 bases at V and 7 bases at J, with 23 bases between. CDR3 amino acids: CASTPQPRGIGQPQHF. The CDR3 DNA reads TGTGCCAGCACCCCCCAGCCCAGGGGAATAGGACAGCCCCAGCATTTT.

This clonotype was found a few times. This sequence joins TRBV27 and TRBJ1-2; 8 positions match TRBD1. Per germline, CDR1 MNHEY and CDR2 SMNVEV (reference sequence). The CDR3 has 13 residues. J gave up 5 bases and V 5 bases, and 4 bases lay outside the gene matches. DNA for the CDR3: TGTGCCAGCAGTATCAGGGGGCAATATGGCTACACCTTC. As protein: CASSIRGQYGYTF.

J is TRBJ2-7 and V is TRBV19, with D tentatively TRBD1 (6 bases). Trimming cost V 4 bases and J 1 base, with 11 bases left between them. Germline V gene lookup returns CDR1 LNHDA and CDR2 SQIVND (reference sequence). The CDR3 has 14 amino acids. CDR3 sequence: CASSTSDSSYEQYF. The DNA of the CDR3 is TGTGCCAGTAGTACCTCGGACAGTTCCTACGAGCAGTACTTC.

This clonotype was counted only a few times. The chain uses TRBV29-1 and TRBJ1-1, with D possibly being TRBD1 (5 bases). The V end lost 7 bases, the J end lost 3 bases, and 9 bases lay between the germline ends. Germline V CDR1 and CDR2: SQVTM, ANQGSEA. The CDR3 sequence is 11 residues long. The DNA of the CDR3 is TGCAGCGCGGGACGGGACACTGAAGCTTTCTTT. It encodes CSAGRDTEAFF.

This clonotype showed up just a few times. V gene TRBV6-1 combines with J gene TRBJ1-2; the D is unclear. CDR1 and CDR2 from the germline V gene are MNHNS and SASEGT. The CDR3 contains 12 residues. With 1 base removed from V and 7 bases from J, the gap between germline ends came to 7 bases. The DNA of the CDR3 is TGTGCCAGCAGTGAAGGGTTTGGTGGCTACACCTTC. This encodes CASSEGFGGYTF.

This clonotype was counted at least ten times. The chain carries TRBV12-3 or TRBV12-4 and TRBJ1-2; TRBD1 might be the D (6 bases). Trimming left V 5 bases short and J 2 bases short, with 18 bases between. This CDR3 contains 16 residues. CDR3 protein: CASSPLRGAGNYGYTF. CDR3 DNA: TGTGCCAGCAGTCCTCTTCGGGGGGCTGGGAACTATGGCTACACCTTC.

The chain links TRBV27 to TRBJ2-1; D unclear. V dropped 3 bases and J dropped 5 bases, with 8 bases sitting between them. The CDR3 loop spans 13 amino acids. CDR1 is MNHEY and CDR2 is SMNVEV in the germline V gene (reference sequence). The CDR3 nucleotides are TGTGCCAGCAGTTTTTTGACCAACAATGAGCAGTTCTTC. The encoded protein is CASSFLTNNEQFF.

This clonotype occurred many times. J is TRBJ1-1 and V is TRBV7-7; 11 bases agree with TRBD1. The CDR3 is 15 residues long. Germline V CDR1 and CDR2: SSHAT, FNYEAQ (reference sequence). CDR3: CAGTRDRGLYTEAFF. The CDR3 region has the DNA TGTGCTGGAACCCGGGACAGGGGGTTATACACTGAAGCTTTCTTT.

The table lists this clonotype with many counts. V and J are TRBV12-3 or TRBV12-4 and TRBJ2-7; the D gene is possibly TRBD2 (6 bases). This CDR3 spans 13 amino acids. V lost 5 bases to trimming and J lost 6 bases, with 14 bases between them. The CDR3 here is CASSGGLQGEQYF. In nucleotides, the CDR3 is TGTGCCAGCAGTGGGGGACTCCAAGGCGAGCAGTACTTC.

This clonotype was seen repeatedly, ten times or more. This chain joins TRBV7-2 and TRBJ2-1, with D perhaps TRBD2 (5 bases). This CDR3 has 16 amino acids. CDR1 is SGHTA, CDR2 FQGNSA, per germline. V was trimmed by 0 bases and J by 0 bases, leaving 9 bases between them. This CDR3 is CASSLASGSSYNEQFF. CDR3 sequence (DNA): TGTGCCAGCAGCTTAGCGAGTGGGAGCTCCTACAATGAGCAGTTCTTC.

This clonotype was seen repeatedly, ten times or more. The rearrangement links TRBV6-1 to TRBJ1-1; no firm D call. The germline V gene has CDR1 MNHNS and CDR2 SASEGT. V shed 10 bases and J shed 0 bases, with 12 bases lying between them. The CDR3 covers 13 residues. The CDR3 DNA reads TGTGCCACCTTGCGGGAGTTGAACACTGAAGCTTTCTTT. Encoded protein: CATLRELNTEAFF.

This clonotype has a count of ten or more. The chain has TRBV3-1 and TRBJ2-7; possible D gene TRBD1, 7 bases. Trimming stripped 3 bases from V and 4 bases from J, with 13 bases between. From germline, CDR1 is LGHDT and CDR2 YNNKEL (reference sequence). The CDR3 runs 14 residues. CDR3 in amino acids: CASSQTEGAYEQYF. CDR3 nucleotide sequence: TGTGCCAGCAGCCAGACGGAGGGGGCTTACGAGCAGTACTTC.

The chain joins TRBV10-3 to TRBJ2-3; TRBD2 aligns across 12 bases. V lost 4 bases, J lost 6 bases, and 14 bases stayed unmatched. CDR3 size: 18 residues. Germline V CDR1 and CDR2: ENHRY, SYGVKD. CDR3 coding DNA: TGTGCCATCAGTGGAGGGGTCCCTAGCGGGGGGGACGTGGATACGCAGTATTTT. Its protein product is CAISGGVPSGGDVDTQYF.

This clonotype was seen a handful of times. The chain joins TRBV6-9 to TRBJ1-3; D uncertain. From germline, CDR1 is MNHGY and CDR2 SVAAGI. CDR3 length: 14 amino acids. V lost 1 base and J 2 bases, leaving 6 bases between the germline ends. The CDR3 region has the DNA TGTGCCAGCAGTTATTGGCCAGCTGGAAACACCATATATTTT. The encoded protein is CASSYWPAGNTIYF.

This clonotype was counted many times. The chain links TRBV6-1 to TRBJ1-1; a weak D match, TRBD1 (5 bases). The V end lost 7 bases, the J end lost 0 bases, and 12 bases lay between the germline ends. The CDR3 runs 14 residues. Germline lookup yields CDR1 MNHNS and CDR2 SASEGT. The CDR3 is CASTPSRVNTEAFF. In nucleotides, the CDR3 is TGTGCCAGCACCCCCTCCAGGGTGAACACTGAAGCTTTCTTT.

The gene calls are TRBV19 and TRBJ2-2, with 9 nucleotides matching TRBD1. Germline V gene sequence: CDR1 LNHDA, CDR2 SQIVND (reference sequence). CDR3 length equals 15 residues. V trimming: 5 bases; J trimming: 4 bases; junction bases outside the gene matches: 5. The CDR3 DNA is TGTGCCAGTAGTGGTGACAGGGGGTTCACCGGGGAGCTGTTTTTT. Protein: CASSGDRGFTGELFF. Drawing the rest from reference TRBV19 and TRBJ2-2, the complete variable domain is DGGITQSPKYLFRKEGQNVTLSCEQNLNHDAMYWYRQDPGQGLRLIYYSQIVNDFQKGDIAEGYSVSREKKESFPLTVTSAQKNPTAFYLCASSGDRGFTGELFFGEGSRLTVL.

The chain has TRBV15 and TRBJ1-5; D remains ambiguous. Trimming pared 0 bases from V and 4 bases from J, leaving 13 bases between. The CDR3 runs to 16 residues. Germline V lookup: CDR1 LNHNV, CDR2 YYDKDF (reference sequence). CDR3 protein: CATSRDLNGGNQPQHF. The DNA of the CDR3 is TGTGCCACCAGCAGAGATCTTAACGGAGGGAATCAGCCCCAGCATTTT.